One and the same sample provided the 2 T cell receptor beta chains below, sequenced in a study of T cell responses to AZD1222 COVID-19 vaccine. Assay: immunoSEQ multiplex PCR; the TCRdb copy retains only in-frame clones and omits some. There are approximately 150,000 clones in the sample; around 92% occur only once, and more than 2.5% lies in the top ten. This sample comprised peripheral blood, obtained on day 0 of AZD1222 vaccination. The receptors shown here come from an adult in good health.

CDR3: CASSVPYNEQFF. CDR3 DNA: TGTGCCAGCAGCGTACCGTACAATGAGCAGTTCTTC. The chain is built from TRBV11-2 and TRBJ2-1; no definite D call. Germline V lookup: CDR1 SGHAT, CDR2 FQNNGV. The V end lost 5 bases, the J end lost 4 bases, and 6 bases lay between the germline ends. This CDR3 spans 12 amino acids.

This chain connects TRBV6-5 to TRBJ2-7; D remains unclear. V gave up 6 bases and J gave up 0 bases, with 12 bases separating them. Germline CDR1 is MNHEY and CDR2 is SVGAGI. The CDR3 is made up of 14 amino acids. The CDR3, as DNA: TGTGCCAGCAGCAAGAGGACCCACTCCTACGAGCAGTACTTC. Protein product: CASSKRTHSYEQYF.